These 21 T cell receptor beta chains came from one sample sequenced in a study of cytomegalovirus exposure and HLA in healthy donors (dated by TCRdb to 2016 to 2017). Library preparation used the immunoSEQ multiplex PCR assay. A mixture of 60 forward primers for TCR Vbeta segments and 13 reverse primers for TCR Jbeta segments was used in the multiplex PCR. In its TCRdb copy, this immuneACCESS table keeps in-frame sequences only and misses some clones. Where compared with another copy, unresolved V genes explain less than half of these, and the others have no known cause. This sample gives fewer than 110,000 clones in total; more than 70% of them show up just once. Together, the top ten hold about 3.9% of the sample. The material sequenced was PBMCs. The receptors stem from a man aged 25-40 years in good health and CMV-seronegative.

The chain links TRBV10-2 to TRBJ2-7; D is possibly TRBD2 (7 bases). This CDR3 is built from 14 residues. The V end lost 5 bases, the J end lost 4 bases, and 15 bases lay between the germline ends. Germline V gene lookup returns CDR1 WSHSY and CDR2 SAAADI. The DNA of the CDR3 is TGCGCCAGCAGTCGCGGGGGCACCGTGTACGAGCAGTACTTC. Protein: CASSRGGTVYEQYF.

The chain has TRBV7-2 and TRBJ2-7, with D possibly matching TRBD2 (6 bases). The CDR3 consists of 12 residues. Trimming took 8 bases from V and 7 from J, leaving 15 bases between them. The germline gives CDR1 SGHTA, CDR2 FQGNSA. CDR3 nucleotide sequence: TGTGCCAGCGGCGGCGGGGCCGGTGAGCAGTACTTC. Its protein product is CASGGGAGEQYF.

V usage is TRBV6-5 and J usage is TRBJ2-2; D unresolved. The V end lost 2 bases, the J end lost 2 bases, and 6 bases lay between the germline ends. CDR1 and CDR2 from the germline V gene are MNHEY and SVGAGI. CDR3 size: 14 residues. DNA of the CDR3: TGTGCCAGCAGTTACCTAGAAAACACCGGGGAGCTGTTTTTT. Encoded protein: CASSYLENTGELFF.

V and J are TRBV5-1 and TRBJ1-1; TRBD1 agrees at 7 bases. CDR3 size: 14 residues. J was trimmed by 4 bases and V by 9 bases; bases with no gene match: 12. Germline V gene data show CDR1 as SGHRS and CDR2 as YFSETQ. Here the CDR3 reads CATGTATPGTEAFF. The DNA of the CDR3 is TGCGCCACCGGGACAGCAACCCCGGGCACTGAAGCTTTCTTT.

The CDR3 loop reads CASIGDSQNIQYF. CDR3 in DNA: TGTGCCAGCATAGGGGACAGTCAAAACATTCAGTACTTC. This chain links TRBV28 with TRBJ2-4; TRBD1 matches 7 bases. Germline lookup yields CDR1 MDHEN and CDR2 SYDVKM. The CDR3 is 13 residues long. V shed 7 bases and J 5 bases; nucleotides not matched to a gene: 5.

This rearrangement joins TRBV28 to TRBJ1-1; TRBD1 agrees at 9 bases. The ends lost 4 bases at V and 1 base at J; junction bases unmatched: 1. Germline-derived CDR1 and CDR2 are MDHEN and SYDVKM. This CDR3 has 14 amino acids. Here the CDR3 reads CASSSTGGNTEAFF. The CDR3 DNA sequence: TGTGCCAGCAGTTCGACAGGGGGGAACACTGAAGCTTTCTTT. Together with reference TRBV28 and TRBJ1-1, the CDR3 gives the full variable domain: DVKVTQSSRYLVKRTGEKVFLECVQDMDHENMFWYRQDPGLGLRLIYFSYDVKMKEKGDIPEGYSVSREKKERFSLILESASTNQTSMYLCASSSTGGNTEAFFGQGTRLTVV.

The chain joins TRBV29-1 to TRBJ1-2, with no clear D. The ends were cut back, 5 bases at V and 8 bases at J, with 18 bases in the middle. In germline, CDR1 is SQVTM, CDR2 ANQGSEA. The CDR3 runs to 13 residues. This CDR3 is CSVHPVTKLGYTF. CDR3 bases: TGCAGCGTTCACCCGGTCACCAAGCTGGGCTACACCTTC.

This rearrangement joins TRBV5-8 to TRBJ2-7; the D is unclear. The V and J ends lost 7 bases and 6 bases respectively, with 8 bases between them. The CDR3 is 10 residues long. CDR1 is SGHTS and CDR2 is YDEGEE in the germline V gene. The CDR3 is CASAVSEQYF. The DNA for the CDR3 is TGTGCCAGCGCAGTTTCCGAGCAGTACTTC.

The V call is TRBV7-2, the J call TRBJ1-5, with D uncertain. This CDR3 region has 15 residues. Between the trimmed V and J ends, which lost 1 base and 7 bases, there was a span of 14 bases. Per the germline V gene, CDR1 is SGHTA and CDR2 is FQGNSA. The DNA of the CDR3 is TGTGCCAGCAGCTTAGGACTACCCTCGGAGCAGCCCCAGCATTTT. Encoded protein: CASSLGLPSEQPQHF. The variable domain in full, completed from reference TRBV7-2 and TRBJ1-5, reads GAGVSQSPSNKVTEKGKDVELRCDPISGHTALYWYRQSLGQGLEFLIYFQGNSAPDKSGLPSDRFSAERTGGSVSTLTIQRTQQEDSAVYLCASSLGLPSEQPQHFGDGTRLSIL.

The chain recombines TRBV6-1 with TRBJ1-5, with a tentative D call TRBD1 (5 bases). This CDR3 region has 13 residues. The germline V gene has CDR1 MNHNS and CDR2 SASEGT. Trimming cost V 8 bases and J 1 base, with 9 bases left between them. The DNA for the CDR3 is TGTGCCAGCGCGGAGGGGAGCAATCAGCCCCAGCATTTT. As protein: CASAEGSNQPQHF.

V is TRBV7-9 and J is TRBJ2-2; 10 bases are shared with TRBD2. V shed 3 bases, J shed 5 bases, and the junction held 6 bases outside the gene matches. This CDR3 is 16 amino acids long. Germline loops: CDR1 SEHNR, CDR2 FQNEAQ (reference sequence). CDR3 nucleotides: TGTGCCAGCAGCTTCTCTAGCGGGAGCCGAACCGGGGAGCTGTTTTTT. Protein: CASSFSSGSRTGELFF.

The chain is built from TRBV27 and TRBJ2-1; TRBD2 agrees at 8 bases. This CDR3 is built from 13 residues. V dropped 5 bases and J dropped 9; count of bases not matched to a gene: 6. Germline V lookup: CDR1 MNHEY, CDR2 SMNVEV (reference sequence). In DNA form, the CDR3 reads TGTGCCAGCAGTCCCGGACTAGCCCTTGAGCAGTTCTTC. Encoded protein: CASSPGLALEQFF.

The V call is TRBV19, the J call TRBJ2-2, with TRBD1 matching over 10 bases. Per germline, CDR1 LNHDA and CDR2 SQIVND (reference sequence). There are 15 residues in the CDR3. V was pared by 3 bases and J by 3 bases, with 1 base of the junction left unmatched. CDR3 amino acids: CASSIGQGDTGELFF. The CDR3 DNA is TGTGCCAGTAGTATTGGACAGGGGGACACCGGGGAGCTGTTTTTT.

The CDR3 loop reads CASSLPGGGGEQFF. Written as DNA, the CDR3 is TGCGCCAGCAGCTTGCCAGGGGGCGGGGGTGAGCAGTTCTTC. The chain couples TRBV5-1 to TRBJ2-1, with D perhaps matching TRBD1 (8 bases). In germline, CDR1 is SGHRS, CDR2 YFSETQ. V was clipped by 1 base and J by 9 bases, with 14 bases between them. This CDR3 is 14 amino acids long.

At least ten counts were recorded for this clone. The rearrangement links TRBV6-1 to TRBJ2-1, with 14 nucleotides matching TRBD2. This CDR3 region has 15 residues. Losses at the gene ends were 4 bases for V and 8 bases for J; bases not matched to a gene: 4. Germline-derived CDR1 and CDR2 are MNHNS and SASEGT. The CDR3 DNA follows: TGTGCCAGCAGTGGACTAGCGGGAGGGATGGATGAGCAGTTCTTC. This translates into CASSGLAGGMDEQFF.

CDR3 sequence reads: CASSEYASGPSTDTQYF. The CDR3 DNA reads as TGCGCCAGCAGTGAGTACGCTAGCGGACCTAGCACAGATACGCAGTATTTT. The chain has TRBV10-2 and TRBJ2-3, with 7 bases lining up with TRBD2. The CDR3 length is 17 residues. Germline loops: CDR1 WSHSY, CDR2 SAAADI. V dropped 1 base and J dropped 0; count of bases not matched to a gene: 7.

V and J are TRBV28 and TRBJ1-5, with D possibly being TRBD1 (5 bases). CDR1 and CDR2 (germline): MDHEN, SYDVKM. Trimming shortened V by 11 bases and J by 1 base, and 9 bases separated the two germline ends. The CDR3 has 12 residues. The CDR3 loop reads CAGGGSNQPQHF. The CDR3 nucleotides read TGTGCCGGGGGGGGAAGCAATCAGCCCCAGCATTTT.

The chain links TRBV10-3 to TRBJ1-6, with 7 bases aligning to TRBD1. Losses at the gene ends were 5 bases for V and 0 bases for J; bases not matched to a gene: 4. The CDR3 totals 16 residues. The germline V gene has CDR1 ENHRY and CDR2 SYGVKD. CDR3 DNA sequence: TGTGCCATCAGTCGACAGGGACCCTCCTATAATTCACCCCTCCACTTT. It codes for CAISRQGPSYNSPLHF.

CDR3 DNA: TGTGCCAGCAGCTTACCCCCCGGGACAGGGGGCTACGAGCAGTACTTC. Amino acids: CASSLPPGTGGYEQYF. The chain couples TRBV7-8 to TRBJ2-7; 11 bases fit TRBD1. CDR3 length equals 16 residues. V lost 2 bases and J lost 3; bases outside the gene matches: 6. Germline V gene data show CDR1 as SGHVS and CDR2 as FQNEAQ.

The genes are TRBV5-1 and TRBJ2-4; no definite D call. The CDR3 extends over 16 amino acids. Germline V CDR1 and CDR2: SGHRS, YFSETQ. The V gene lost 4 bases and the J gene lost 0 bases, with 14 bases spanning the gap. CDR3 loop: CASSHHLPLAKNIQYF. In DNA form, the CDR3 reads TGCGCCAGCAGCCATCACTTGCCGCTAGCCAAAAACATTCAGTACTTC. The full variable domain, with the rest looked up from reference TRBV5-1 and TRBJ2-4, is KAGVTQTPRYLIKTRGQQVTLSCSPISGHRSVSWYQQTPGQGLQFLFEYFSETQRNKGNFPGRFSGRQFSNSRSEMNVSTLELGDSALYLCASSHHLPLAKNIQYFGAGTRLSVL.

This chain uses TRBV15 with TRBJ2-3; TRBD2 might be the D (5 bases). The CDR3 sequence is 15 residues long. Germline CDR1 LNHNV, CDR2 YYDKDF (reference sequence). V shed 3 bases and J shed 3 bases, with 13 bases lying between them. The CDR3 DNA follows: TGTGCCACCAGCAGGAGCGGTTTCGGGACAGATACGCAGTATTTT. Its protein is CATSRSGFGTDTQYF.